This TCR beta chain was captured in a study of T cell responses to AZD1222 COVID-19 vaccine. Assay used: immunoSEQ multiplex PCR; TCRdb lists only in-frame clones, some missing. The sample has tens of thousands of clones; around 90% are singletons. The CDR3 is 14 amino acids. V was clipped by 3 bases and J by 2 bases; unmatched bases: 5. Germline V gene sequence: CDR1 SQVTM, CDR2 ANQGSEA. The J gene is TRBJ2-7, the V gene TRBV29-1, with 9 bases fitting TRBD1. This TCR was sampled from an adult in good health. Here the sequenced sample was peripheral blood, taken on day 0 of AZD1222 vaccination. The CDR3, as DNA: TGCAGCGTTGAGGGGGACAGGGCCCCCTACGAGCAGTACTTC. This gives the protein CSVEGDRAPYEQYF.